This entry lists 12 T cell receptor beta chains sequenced from one sample in a study of cytomegalovirus exposure and HLA in healthy donors. TCRdb keeps only in-frame clones here, not all; method: immunoSEQ multiplex PCR. Among roughly 280,000 clones listed, 80% to 90% were seen once. Sequencing was performed on PBMCs. These receptor sequences come from a woman under 30 in good health and CMV-seronegative.

V and J are TRBV28 and TRBJ2-6; no definite D call. This CDR3 is built from 13 residues. Germline CDR1 and CDR2: MDHEN and SYDVKM. V was trimmed by 6 bases and J by 7 bases, leaving 10 bases between them. CDR3: CASSPGRANVLTF. The CDR3 nucleotides read TGTGCCAGCAGCCCAGGTCGAGCCAACGTCCTGACTTTC.

This chain uses TRBV6-6 with TRBJ2-7; no definite D call. CDR1 MNHNY and CDR2 SVGAGI come from the germline V gene (reference sequence). Deletions cut 6 bases from V and 6 bases from J, with 21 bases between. This CDR3 region has 15 residues. DNA of the CDR3: TGTGCCAGCAGCCCCACTATGTTGTCGTCTACCGAGCAGTACTTC. Translation: CASSPTMLSSTEQYF.

This clone was counted between two and nine times. The CDR3 DNA sequence: TGCAGCGTTGAATCTGGGGAGAAACTGTTTTTT. Encoded protein: CSVESGEKLFF. This chain links TRBV29-1 with TRBJ1-4; D ambiguous. This CDR3 contains 11 residues. Between the trimmed V and J ends, which lost 2 bases and 11 bases, there was a span of 9 bases. Germline V lookup: CDR1 SQVTM, CDR2 ANQGSEA. The full variable domain, rest sourced from reference TRBV29-1 and TRBJ1-4, is SAVISQKPSRDICQRGTSLTIQCQVDSQVTMMFWYRQQPGQSLTLIATANQGSEATYESGFVIDKFPISRPNLTFSTLTVSNMSPEDSSIYLCSVESGEKLFFGSGTQLSVL.

The chain carries TRBV27 and TRBJ2-7, with a weak D call TRBD2 (5 bases). There are 13 residues in the CDR3. Between the trimmed V and J ends, which lost 0 bases and 6 bases, there was a span of 9 bases. Germline CDR1 reads MNHEY; CDR2 reads SMNVEV (reference sequence). The CDR3 sequence: CASSLSYGVEQYF. The DNA for the CDR3 is TGTGCCAGCAGTTTATCGTACGGGGTCGAGCAGTACTTC.

This chain links TRBV28 with TRBJ2-7, with a weak D call TRBD1 (6 bases). V dropped 8 bases and J dropped 1 base, with 18 bases sitting between them. Germline CDR1 and CDR2: MDHEN and SYDVKM. There are 15 residues in the CDR3. The DNA for the CDR3 is TGTGCCAGCTCCCCCGGACAGTCAATTTCCTACGAGCAGTACTTC. Its protein is CASSPGQSISYEQYF. Full variable domain (missing parts from reference TRBV28 and TRBJ2-7): DVKVTQSSRYLVKRTGEKVFLECVQDMDHENMFWYRQDPGLGLRLIYFSYDVKMKEKGDIPEGYSVSREKKERFSLILESASTNQTSMYLCASSPGQSISYEQYFGPGTRLTVT.

The chain couples TRBV5-1 to TRBJ2-1, with TRBD2 matching 13 bases. V lost 3 bases to trimming and J lost 8 bases; unmatched junction nucleotides: 11. This CDR3 region has 17 residues. Germline CDR1 reads SGHRS; CDR2 reads YFSETQ. The CDR3: CASSSAPTSGRAYEQFF. Written as DNA, the CDR3 is TGCGCCAGCAGCTCGGCTCCAACTAGCGGGAGGGCCTATGAGCAGTTCTTC.

This clone was seen a handful of times. The chain has TRBV7-8 and TRBJ2-5; D is perhaps TRBD2 (6 bases). The CDR3 contains 15 residues. V gave up 0 bases and J gave up 4 bases, with 12 bases separating them. Germline V gene data show CDR1 as SGHVS and CDR2 as FQNEAQ. CDR3 amino acids: CASSLASLGGETQYF. Here the CDR3 DNA reads TGTGCCAGCAGCTTAGCGTCACTGGGAGGAGAGACCCAGTACTTC.

This chain uses TRBV28 with TRBJ1-2; 8 nucleotides agree with TRBD1. V shed 6 bases and J 7 bases; nucleotides not matched to a gene: 7. Germline V gives CDR1 MDHEN, CDR2 SYDVKM. This CDR3 spans 13 amino acids. Here the CDR3 reads CASSQGAGFGYTF. In nucleotides, the CDR3 is TGTGCCAGCAGCCAGGGGGCCGGTTTTGGCTACACCTTC.

CDR3 nucleotides: TGTGCTAGTGGTCCTTCCGGGGGGGTCACCGGGGAGCTGTTTTTT. Encoded protein: CASGPSGGVTGELFF. The chain carries TRBV12-5 and TRBJ2-2, with TRBD2 matching 8 bases. The CDR3 extends over 15 amino acids. V shed 5 bases and J 4 bases; nucleotides not matched to a gene: 6. In germline, CDR1 is LGHNT, CDR2 FRNRAP.

This clone was seen a handful of times. The chain employs TRBV7-9 and TRBJ1-2; no definite D call. Germline V lookup: CDR1 SEHNR, CDR2 FQNEAQ (reference sequence). V was cut by 10 bases and J by 4 bases, with 22 bases left in between. CDR3 length: 15 residues. The CDR3 DNA sequence: TGTGCCACCGACCTTGTAGGGCGGGAGACCTATGGCTACACCTTC. Its protein is CATDLVGRETYGYTF.

The J gene is TRBJ2-1, the V gene TRBV19, with D maybe TRBD2 (5 bases). The CDR3 loop spans 13 amino acids. Germline lookup yields CDR1 LNHDA and CDR2 SQIVND (reference sequence). The V end lost 1 base, the J end lost 8 bases, and 9 bases lay between the germline ends. Here the CDR3 reads CASSIGERDEQFF. The CDR3 DNA sequence: TGTGCCAGTAGTATAGGGGAGCGCGATGAGCAGTTCTTC.

This clone showed up just once. This chain joins TRBV11-2 and TRBJ1-2; TRBD1 is a possible D gene (6 bases). CDR3 length: 15 amino acids. Germline loops: CDR1 SGHAT, CDR2 FQNNGV. The V end was cut by 1 base, the J end by 6 bases, with 15 bases between. In DNA, the CDR3 is TGTGCCAGCAGCTTAGGAGGGACACGTCGTGATGGCTACACCTTC. Translation: CASSLGGTRRDGYTF.